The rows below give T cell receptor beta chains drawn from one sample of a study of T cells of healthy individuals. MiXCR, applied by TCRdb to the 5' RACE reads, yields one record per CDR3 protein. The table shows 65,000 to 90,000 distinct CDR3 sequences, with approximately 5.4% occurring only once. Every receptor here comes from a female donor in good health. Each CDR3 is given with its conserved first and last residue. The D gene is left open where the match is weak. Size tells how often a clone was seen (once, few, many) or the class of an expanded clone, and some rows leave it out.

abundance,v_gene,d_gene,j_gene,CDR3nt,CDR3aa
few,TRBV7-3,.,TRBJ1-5,TGTGCCAGCAGCCCGACCGGGGCCACTAGCAATCAGCCCCAGCATTTT,CASSPTGATSNQPQHF
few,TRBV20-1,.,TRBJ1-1,TGCAGTGCGAGAACAGGGAGTAACACTGAAGCTTTCTTT,CSARTGSNTEAFF
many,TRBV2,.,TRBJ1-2,TGTGCCAGCAGGGGGACACCTAACTATGGCTACACCTTC,CASRGTPNYGYTF
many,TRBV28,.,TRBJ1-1,TGTGCCAGCAGCCCCCCGCGAAACACTGAAGCTTTCTTT,CASSPPRNTEAFF
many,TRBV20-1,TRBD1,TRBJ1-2,TGCAGTGCCGAGACAGGGAACTATGGCTACACCTTC,CSAETGNYGYTF
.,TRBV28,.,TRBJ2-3,TGTGCCAGCAGTTTTCCCCAACCCCCAGGCGGTACGCAGTATTTT,CASSFPQPPGGTQYF
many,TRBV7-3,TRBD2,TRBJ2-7,TGTGCCAGCAGCTTAACCCGGGCGGGAGGCTCCTACGAGCAGTACTTC,CASSLTRAGGSYEQYF
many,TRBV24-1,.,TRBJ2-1,TGTGCCACCGGGAGCACCTCCTACAATGAGCAGTTCTTC,CATGSTSYNEQFF
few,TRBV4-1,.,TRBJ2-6,TGCGCCAGCAGCCAGCCAATAGGAACTTCTGGGGCCAACGTCCTGACTTTC,CASSQPIGTSGANVLTF
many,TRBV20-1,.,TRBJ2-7,TGCAGTGCCCGGGACAACTACGAGCAGTACTTC,CSARDNYEQYF
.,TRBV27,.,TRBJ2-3,TGTGCCAGCAGTTTACTCGGGTACCTGGATACGCAGTATTTT,CASSLLGYLDTQYF